The T cell receptor (beta chain) described here comes from a study of blood T cell repertoires in COVID-19 (dated by TCRdb to the early 2020s). With regard to the full study: Samples from collaborators originated in the United States, Italy and Spain and spanned both the acute and convalescent phases of COVID-19. The prospective study material was composed of cDNA or gDNA derived from T cells, B-cell-depleted T cells, or PBMCs. Subjects who had been exposed to COVID-19, were actively infected with it, or had recovered from it provided the deeply sampled blood TCRbeta repertoires that made up the dataset. The repertoires were released in a freely available public database intended as a resource for research on the immune response to SARS-CoV-2. Samples came from the ongoing ImmuneRACE study (first 160 participants) plus 1,254 subjects from 6 global collaborators. A de-identified subject ID, COVID-19 status, age in years and sex were almost always included in the sample metadata. Where HLA class I and class II types were available, the types were taken from metadata supplied by the sample provider, not from assay-based typing.

In the case of this clone: Its antigen is unknown. No base quality information exists; no much larger clone differs at one position.

TCRbeta CDR3 regions were amplified from genomic DNA by means of the immunoSEQ Assay, a bias-controlled multiplex PCR. As for the authors' bioinformatics: Within the assay, amplification of reference gene primers was used to estimate how many nucleated cells each sample contained. Sequence reads were collapsed and filtered to measure the absolute abundance of every unique TCRbeta CDR3 rearrangement. For each sample, productive Simpson clonality was calculated by taking the square root of Simpson's diversity index across productive rearrangements. In its TCRdb copy, this immuneACCESS table keeps in-frame sequences only and misses some clones. Where compared with another copy, unresolved V genes explain less than half of these, and the others have no known cause. V, J and clone size are those of that table, while D and trimming were read from the DNA. For this sample there are 110,000 or so clones; 75% to 85% appear just once. The ten most abundant clones make up roughly a tenth of the sample.

Each collaborating institution followed its own protocols to collect whole blood in K2EDTA tubes. For TCRbeta analysis, collaborators shipped samples as frozen whole blood, isolated PBMCs, or DNA extracted from either of those sample types. General findings and caveats noted by the study authors: The quantity of clinical and demographic metadata differed by source and by participant and was supplied without curation.

The CDR3 runs 20 amino acids, cysteine and phenylalanine included. Of the read, only the CDR3 DNA is kept; its 60 bases are in frame from base 1. The germline V gene supplies CDR1 SGHDN and CDR2 FVKESK. V lost 7 bases and J lost 0 bases, and the count of bases not matched to a germline gene is 20. Sequences were obtained from peripheral blood. This sequence originates from a human donor in a cohort sampled during active COVID-19. Recombination linked TRBV14 to TRBJ2-3, with 9 bases aligning to TRBD2. In nucleotide form, the sequence is TGTGCCAGCACCGGGGGTAAAGATAGCGGGGGAGATCATAGCACAGATACGCAGTATTTT. Its translation is CASTGGKDSGGDHSTDTQYF.